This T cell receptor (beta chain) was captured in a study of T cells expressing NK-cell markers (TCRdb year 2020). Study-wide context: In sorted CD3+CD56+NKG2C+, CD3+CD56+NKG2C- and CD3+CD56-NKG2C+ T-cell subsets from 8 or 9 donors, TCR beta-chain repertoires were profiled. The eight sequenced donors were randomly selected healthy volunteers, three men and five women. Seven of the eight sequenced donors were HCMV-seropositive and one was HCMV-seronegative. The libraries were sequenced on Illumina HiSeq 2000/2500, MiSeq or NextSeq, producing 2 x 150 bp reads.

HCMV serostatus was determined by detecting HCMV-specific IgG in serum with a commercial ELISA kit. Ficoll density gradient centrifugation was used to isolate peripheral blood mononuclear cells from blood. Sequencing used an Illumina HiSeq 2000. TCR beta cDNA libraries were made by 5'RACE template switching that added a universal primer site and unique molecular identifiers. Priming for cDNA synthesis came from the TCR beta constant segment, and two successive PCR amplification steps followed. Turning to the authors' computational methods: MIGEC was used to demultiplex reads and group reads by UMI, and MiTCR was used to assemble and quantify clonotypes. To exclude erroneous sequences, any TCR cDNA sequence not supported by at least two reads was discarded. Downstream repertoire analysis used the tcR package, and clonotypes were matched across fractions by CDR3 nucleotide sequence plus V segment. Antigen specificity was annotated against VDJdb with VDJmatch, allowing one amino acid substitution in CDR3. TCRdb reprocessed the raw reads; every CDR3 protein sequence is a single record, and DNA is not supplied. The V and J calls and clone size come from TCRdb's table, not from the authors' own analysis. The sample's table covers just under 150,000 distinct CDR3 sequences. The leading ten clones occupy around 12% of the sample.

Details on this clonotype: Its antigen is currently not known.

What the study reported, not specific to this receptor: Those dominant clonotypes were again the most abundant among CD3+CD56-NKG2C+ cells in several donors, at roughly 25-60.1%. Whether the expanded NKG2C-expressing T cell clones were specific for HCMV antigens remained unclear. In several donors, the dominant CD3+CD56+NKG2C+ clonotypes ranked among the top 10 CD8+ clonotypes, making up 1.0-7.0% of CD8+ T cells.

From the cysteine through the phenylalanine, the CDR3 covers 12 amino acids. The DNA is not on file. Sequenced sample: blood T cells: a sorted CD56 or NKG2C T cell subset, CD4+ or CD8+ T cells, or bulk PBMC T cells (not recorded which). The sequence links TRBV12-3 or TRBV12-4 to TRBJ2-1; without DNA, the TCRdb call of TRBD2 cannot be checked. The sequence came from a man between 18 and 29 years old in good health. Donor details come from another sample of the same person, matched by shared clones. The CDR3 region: CASSRGDNEQFF.